This is a list of T cell receptor beta chains from one sample in a study of T cells in Graves' hyperthyroidism and ophthalmopathy. One entry per CDR3 protein, called by TCRdb with MiXCR from the multiplex PCR reads. The sample contains about 510,000 distinct CDR3 sequences, 12% to 15% of which appear only once. Sequenced sample: blood. Receptor source: a woman between 35 and 50 years old with Graves' hyperthyroidism. The CDR3 runs from the conserved cysteine through the conserved F or W. Each record gives: clone size, V gene, D gene, J gene, CDR3 DNA, CDR3 protein. A D gene is named only where the DNA matches it firmly. Clone size, where shown, is once, few, many, or a class for clones that have expanded.

many,TRBV10-3,NA,TRBJ2-5,TGTGCCATCAGTGGGCAGGGGGGCGAGACCCAGTACTTC,CAISGQGGETQYF
NA,TRBV12-3/TRBV12-4,NA,TRBJ2-6,TGTGCCAGCAGTTCCAGGATAGCTGGGGCCAACGTCCTGACTTTC,CASSSRIAGANVLTF
few,TRBV11-3,TRBD1,TRBJ1-1,TGTGCCAGCAGCTTAGCCCGGGACAGGGGCCCAGCTGGTGAAGCTTTCTTT,CASSLARDRGPAGEAFF
NA,TRBV5-6,NA,TRBJ1-2,TGTGCCAGCAGCTCAGGCTCAGCTAACTATGGCTACACCTTC,CASSSGSANYGYTF
many,TRBV7-8,TRBD1,TRBJ2-1,TGTGCCAGCAGCTTAAGTATTACAGGGGGCAATGAGCAGTTCTTC,CASSLSITGGNEQFF
many,TRBV2,NA,TRBJ1-6,TGTGCCAGCAGTGCTCAGGGGCGACCCCTCCACTTT,CASSAQGRPLHF
many,TRBV7-2,NA,TRBJ2-7,TGTGCCAGGAGACACGAGCAGTACTTC,CARRHEQYF
many,TRBV6-1,TRBD1,TRBJ2-7,TGTGCCAGCAGTAGTACAGGGGTCTACGAGCAGTACTTC,CASSSTGVYEQYF
many,TRBV2,TRBD2,TRBJ2-5,TGTGCCAGCAAGGGGGGACTAGCGGGGAAGACCCAGTACTTC,CASKGGLAGKTQYF
few,TRBV7-3,NA,TRBJ2-2,TGTGCCAGCAGCTTAATCGGCGCTTCCGGGGAGCTGTTTTTT,CASSLIGASGELFF
few,TRBV27,TRBD2,TRBJ2-1,TGTGCCAGCAGTATAGGACTAGCGGGGTCCAAGATCTCCTACAATGAGCAGTTCTTC,CASSIGLAGSKISYNEQFF
many,TRBV7-9,NA,TRBJ2-2,TGTGCCAGCAGCTTCGAACTAGGATCCGGGCTCACCGGGGAGCTGTTTTTT,CASSFELGSGLTGELFF
NA,TRBV7-9,NA,TRBJ2-1,TGTGCCAGCAGCTTAGATGGGTATCCCCATGAGCAGTTCTTC,CASSLDGYPHEQFF
few,TRBV11-3,NA,TRBJ2-1,TGTGCCAGCAGCTTAGATGAGAGGGGGTATGAGCAGTTCTTC,CASSLDERGYEQFF
many,TRBV28,TRBD2,TRBJ2-7,TGTGCCAGCAGAGGACTAGCGTCGGGCCACGAGCAGTACTTC,CASRGLASGHEQYF
few,TRBV28,NA,TRBJ2-3,TGTGCCAGCGTCTCGCCCGGGGTGGTACAAGATACGCAGTATTTT,CASVSPGVVQDTQYF
NA,TRBV7-2,NA,TRBJ2-7,TGTGCCAGCAGCTTAGTTTTTGGATACGAGCAGTACTTC,CASSLVFGYEQYF
once,TRBV5-5,NA,TRBJ1-1,TGTGCCAGCAGCCCTTTGTTGAGCCTGGGGAACACTGAAGCTTTCTTT,CASSPLLSLGNTEAFF
many,TRBV6-2/TRBV6-3,NA,TRBJ2-6,TGTGCCAGTTTATTAGGTGGGGCCAACGTCCTGACTTTC,CASLLGGANVLTF
NA,TRBV20-1,NA,TRBJ2-6,TGCAGTGCTAGTCCCAACCCCACCGGGTTTGGGGCCAACGTCCTGACTTTC,CSASPNPTGFGANVLTF
NA,TRBV3-1,NA,TRBJ1-1,TGTGCCAGCACCAACTCCGGGGGGGGTGAGGCTTTCTTT,CASTNSGGGEAFF
many,TRBV7-9,NA,TRBJ2-7,TGTGCCAGCAGCTTCGGACAAACCTACGAGCAGTACTTC,CASSFGQTYEQYF
many,TRBV20-1,NA,TRBJ1-1,TGCAGTGCTAGAGACTCAGGACAAGTTAACACTGAAGCTTTCTTT,CSARDSGQVNTEAFF
NA,TRBV4-2,NA,TRBJ1-3,TGTGCCAGCAGCCAGAGACAGGTGGACGCTGGAAACACCATATATTTT,CASSQRQVDAGNTIYF
many,TRBV12-3/TRBV12-4,NA,TRBJ2-2,TGTGCCAACAGTTTGACTCGGACCGGGGAGCTGTTTTTT,CANSLTRTGELFF
many,TRBV2,NA,TRBJ1-5,TGTGCCAGCAAGTCCTCTAAGGGGAGCAATCAGCCCCAGCATTTT,CASKSSKGSNQPQHF
few,TRBV10-2,TRBD1,TRBJ2-7,TGCGCCAGCAGTGGGACAGGCCGCTCCTACGAGCAGTACTTC,CASSGTGRSYEQYF
NA,TRBV13,TRBD1,TRBJ1-1,TGTGCCAGCAGCTCGTCAATCGAGGACAGGGGGCAGGACACTGAAGCTTTCTTT,CASSSSIEDRGQDTEAFF
few,TRBV19,NA,TRBJ1-5,TGTGCCAGTAGTATAGGACAGCAGAATCAGCCCCAGCATTTT,CASSIGQQNQPQHF
many,TRBV3-1,TRBD1,TRBJ2-2,TGTGCCAGCAGCCAAGGGGACAGGGACGCCGGGGAGCTGTTTTTT,CASSQGDRDAGELFF
many,TRBV28,NA,TRBJ2-7,TGTGCCAGCACGCCTCAGGCCCCTCTATCCTACGAGCAGTACTTC,CASTPQAPLSYEQYF
many,TRBV3-1,NA,TRBJ2-1,TGTGCCAGCAGCCAAGAGTCTCTTTCCTTCAATGAGCAGTTCTTC,CASSQESLSFNEQFF
many,TRBV7-2,NA,TRBJ1-2,TGTGCCAGCAGCCCTGGGGCAAACTCGGGTGGCTACACCTTC,CASSPGANSGGYTF
NA,TRBV28,NA,TRBJ2-7,TGTGCCAGCAGTTACCCCCGGGGACTCTCGCGTTACGAGCAGTACTTC,CASSYPRGLSRYEQYF
few,TRBV12-3/TRBV12-4,TRBD2,TRBJ2-3,TGTGCCAGCAGTTGGTCTAGCGGGAGCACAGATACGCAGTATTTT,CASSWSSGSTDTQYF
few,TRBV9,TRBD2,TRBJ2-1,TGTGCCAGCAGCGTAGCGGGAGGGGCAGATGAGCAGTTCTTC,CASSVAGGADEQFF
many,TRBV15,NA,TRBJ1-1,TGTGCCACCAGCAGAGCCCCAAGGAACATCATGAACACTGAAGCTTTCTTT,CATSRAPRNIMNTEAFF
many,TRBV5-1,NA,TRBJ2-2,TGCGCCAGCAGCTTAAGGGAATCCGGGGAGCTGTTTTTT,CASSLRESGELFF
many,TRBV7-3,NA,TRBJ2-3,TGTGCCAGCAGCCAAGTTGGGGGGCTGACAGATACGCAGTATTTT,CASSQVGGLTDTQYF
many,TRBV7-3,NA,TRBJ2-1,TGTGCCAGCAGCTTCTACGCCGGGTCCCCCCGGAATGAGCAGTTCTTC,CASSFYAGSPRNEQFF
many,TRBV7-9,TRBD1,TRBJ1-1,TGTGCCAGCAGCGGTCCGGGACAGCCTGAAGCTTTCTTT,CASSGPGQPEAFF
NA,TRBV6-2/TRBV6-3,NA,TRBJ2-4,TGTGCCAGCAGTTACTCCTTAAGACAGGCCCCAACCAAAAACATTCAGTACTTC,CASSYSLRQAPTKNIQYF
few,TRBV27,TRBD1,TRBJ2-7,TGTGCCAGCAGTTTTTATCGGGACAGGGATTACGAGCAGTACTTC,CASSFYRDRDYEQYF